This T cell receptor (beta chain) was obtained from a study of beta chain features in type 1 diabetes. Whole-study context: Taken together, all samples contributed 90 million to 140 million examined sorted cells. The study's findings and limits: Shorter templates might be favored by PCR, and equally so in patients and in controls. More deletions and fewer insertions at VDJ junctions were found in patients with type 1 diabetes.

This clone appeared once. Antigen: not known. Reverse transcription of all isolated RNA meant that expressed TCRB transcripts were sequenced. Roughly 3.57 million reads on average were seen across naive, central memory and regulatory T cell samples. The table came from immunoSEQ multiplex PCR; TCRdb's copy has only in-frame clones and leaves some out. The table shows a few hundred thousand clones, with over 11% occurring only once. The CDR3 has 15 residues. V lost 7 bases, J lost 0 bases, and 13 bases lay in between. Germline values: CDR1 SGHRS, CDR2 YFSETQ. This sequence joins TRBV5-1 and TRBJ2-2, with D perhaps matching TRBD2 (6 bases). The sequencing input was naive CD4+ T cells from blood. This clonotype was obtained from a man aged 25-45 years in good health. CDR3 protein: CASCPGGTNTGELFF. CDR3 sequence (DNA): TGCGCCAGCTGTCCGGGCGGGACGAACACCGGGGAGCTGTTTTTT.